The clone carrying this T cell receptor beta chain was seen repeatedly, ten times or more. Its target is not known. The sample's time point: persistent/refractory GD, antithyroid drugs over 5 years with positive TRAb. Isolated PBMC RNA provided the starting material for the TCR library. This record comes from a study of regulatory T cells in long-lasting Graves disease. On the study more broadly: Persistent Graves' disease denoted over 5 years of antithyroid drugs plus positive TSH receptor antibodies. Study-level results: Analyses excluded thyroid tissue, covering peripheral blood alone.

Trimming removed 5 bases from V and 3 bases from J; junction bases left unmatched: 10. This CDR3 has 15 residues. CDR3-region Arm-PCR and iRepertoire HTBI primers produced the TCR beta libraries. TCRdb processed the multiplex PCR reads anew with MiXCR; each CDR3 protein has one entry. The table lists 450,000 or so distinct CDR3 sequences, less than 25% of them singletons. Specimen: peripheral blood mononuclear cells (PBMCs), collected when the disease was refractory, from a patient treated with antithyroid drugs. This chain joins TRBV12-3 or TRBV12-4 and TRBJ2-7; the match to TRBD1 covers 7 bases. This clonotype was sampled from a female donor with Graves disease. The CDR3 protein is CASSRPGQRRYEQYF. The CDR3 coding sequence is TGTGCCAGCAGTCGACCGGGACAGAGGCGCTACGAGCAGTACTTC.